The 27 T cell receptor beta chains below come from one sample, sequenced in a study of memory CD4+ T cells and cytomegalovirus serostatus. The sort gate was single viable CD3+CD4+CD8-CD45RO+ cells for memory CD4+ T cells. Libraries were prepared by immunoSEQ multiplex PCR; TCRdb keeps only in-frame clonotypes and omits some of them. The repertoire holds roughly 67,000 clones, with 76% as singletons. Sequencing was carried out using memory CD4+ T cells from blood. The source is an adult in good health and CMV-seropositive.

This clone was picked up a small number of times. The chain uses TRBV7-9 and TRBJ1-1; 7 bases match TRBD1. V trimming: 5 bases; J trimming: 5 bases; junction bases outside the gene matches: 5. The CDR3 has 13 amino acids. Germline assignment: CDR1 SEHNR and CDR2 FQNEAQ (reference sequence). CDR3 protein: CASSVRQGTEAFF. The CDR3 nucleotides read TGTGCCAGCAGCGTAAGACAGGGAACTGAAGCTTTCTTT.

DNA for the CDR3: TGTGCCAGCAGTTCACTCACAGGGGGGTCCTACGAGCAGTACTTC. Protein sequence: CASSSLTGGSYEQYF. This chain connects TRBV28 to TRBJ2-7; 8 nucleotides agree with TRBD1. This CDR3 region has 15 residues. CDR1 and CDR2 (germline): MDHEN, SYDVKM. Unmatched junction bases numbered 6, after V lost 4 bases and J lost 1 base.

V is TRBV28 and J is TRBJ2-3; 12 bases align to TRBD2. The CDR3 runs 18 residues. Germline loops: CDR1 MDHEN, CDR2 SYDVKM. V shed 10 bases, J shed 1 base, and the junction held 15 bases outside the gene matches. Here the CDR3 DNA reads TGTGCCACCGCCGGTCCGCTAGCGGGAGGGGTTGGCACAGATACGCAGTATTTT. Residues: CATAGPLAGGVGTDTQYF.

This clone showed up just a few times. The chain is built from TRBV2 and TRBJ1-4, with TRBD1 as a possible D gene (5 bases). Germline V gene sequence: CDR1 SNHLY, CDR2 FYNNEI. The length of the CDR3 is 14 residues. V gave up 5 bases and J gave up 8 bases, with 15 bases separating them. The CDR3 sequence: CASSSSRGREKLFF. CDR3 coding DNA: TGTGCCAGCAGTAGTTCAAGGGGCAGGGAAAAACTGTTTTTT. Full variable domain (rest looked up from reference TRBV2 and TRBJ1-4): EPEVTQTPSHQVTQMGQEVILRCVPISNHLYFYWYRQILGQKVEFLVSFYNNEISEKSEIFDDQFSVERPDGSNFTLKIRSTKLEDSAMYFCASSSSRGREKLFFGSGTQLSVL.

The rearrangement joins TRBV2 to TRBJ1-5; TRBD1 aligns across 9 bases. The germline CDR1 and CDR2 sequences are SNHLY and FYNNEI. The CDR3 is made up of 13 amino acids. V gave up 8 bases and J gave up 6 bases; unmatched junction bases: 5. Here the CDR3 reads CASQDRGFQPQHF. CDR3 sequence (DNA): TGTGCCAGCCAGGACAGGGGTTTTCAGCCCCAGCATTTT.

The chain uses TRBV30 and TRBJ1-1, with D unresolved. The CDR3 is made up of 14 amino acids. Per germline, CDR1 GTSNPN and CDR2 SVGIG (reference sequence). Trimming removed 8 bases from V and 0 bases from J, with 16 bases in between. This CDR3 reads CAGNFGLLNTEAFF. CDR3 nucleotides: TGTGCCGGAAACTTTGGGCTACTGAACACTGAAGCTTTCTTT.

The chain is built from TRBV6-5 and TRBJ1-1, with no clear D. Trimming took 7 bases from V and 0 from J, leaving 15 bases between them. This CDR3 region has 15 residues. CDR1 MNHEY and CDR2 SVGAGI come from the germline V gene. In nucleotides, the CDR3 is TGTGCCAGCACCAAGGAGTACAGAATGAACACTGAAGCTTTCTTT. Amino acids: CASTKEYRMNTEAFF.

This sequence joins TRBV14 and TRBJ1-2; no clear D. The CDR3 has 13 residues. Germline V gene data show CDR1 as SGHDN and CDR2 as FVKESK. V was cut by 3 bases and J by 4 bases, with 9 bases left in between. The DNA for the CDR3 is TGTGCCAGCAGCCAGGGGAGGATCTATGGCTACACCTTC. Amino acids: CASSQGRIYGYTF.

This chain joins TRBV19 and TRBJ1-1; D gene ambiguous. CDR1 is LNHDA, CDR2 SQIVND, per germline (reference sequence). The CDR3 covers 13 residues. Trimming cost V 5 bases and J 2 bases, with 9 bases left between them. CDR3 region: CASSGRDNTEAFF. CDR3 DNA: TGTGCCAGTAGTGGACGGGATAACACTGAAGCTTTCTTT. Complete variable domain (other parts from reference TRBV19 and TRBJ1-1): DGGITQSPKYLFRKEGQNVTLSCEQNLNHDAMYWYRQDPGQGLRLIYYSQIVNDFQKGDIAEGYSVSREKKESFPLTVTSAQKNPTAFYLCASSGRDNTEAFFGQGTRLTVV.

This chain connects TRBV5-1 to TRBJ1-1; 7 bases align to TRBD1. V lost 3 bases to trimming and J lost 3 bases; unmatched junction nucleotides: 8. This CDR3 contains 15 residues. CDR1 is SGHRS and CDR2 is YFSETQ in the germline V gene. CDR3 loop: CASSSSAGGDTEAFF. The CDR3 DNA is TGCGCCAGCAGCTCCTCTGCAGGGGGTGACACTGAAGCTTTCTTT. The whole variable domain, remainder taken from reference TRBV5-1 and TRBJ1-1, is KAGVTQTPRYLIKTRGQQVTLSCSPISGHRSVSWYQQTPGQGLQFLFEYFSETQRNKGNFPGRFSGRQFSNSRSEMNVSTLELGDSALYLCASSSSAGGDTEAFFGQGTRLTVV.

The genes are TRBV5-1 and TRBJ2-7, with 10 positions matching TRBD1. Germline CDR1 and CDR2: SGHRS and YFSETQ. Trimming cost V 5 bases and J 7 bases; bases outside gene matches: 12. The CDR3 runs 15 residues. The CDR3 region is CASSYQTGGLGEQYF. The CDR3, as DNA: TGCGCCAGCAGTTACCAGACAGGGGGCCTAGGTGAGCAGTACTTC.

The rearrangement joins TRBV19 to TRBJ1-2; D is undetermined. CDR3 length equals 11 residues. V dropped 3 bases and J dropped 8 bases, with 7 bases sitting between them. The germline gives CDR1 LNHDA, CDR2 SQIVND (reference sequence). CDR3 DNA: TGTGCCAGTAGTATGGGTAGCGGCTACACCTTC. Its translation: CASSMGSGYTF.

CDR3 amino acids: CASSRTSGGDVDTQYF. Written as DNA, the CDR3 is TGTGCCAGCAGCCGGACTAGCGGGGGGGACGTAGATACGCAGTATTTT. The chain uses TRBV7-2 and TRBJ2-3; 15 nucleotides agree with TRBD2. V lost 5 bases and J lost 5; bases outside the gene matches: 5. The CDR3 contains 16 residues. Germline loops: CDR1 SGHTA, CDR2 FQGNSA.

This chain joins TRBV28 and TRBJ2-7; D possibly corresponds to TRBD2 (6 bases). V was trimmed by 6 bases and J by 3 bases, leaving 15 bases between them. The CDR3 is made up of 14 amino acids. CDR1 and CDR2 (germline): MDHEN, SYDVKM. The CDR3 reads CASRTGLGLYEQYF. In nucleotides, the CDR3 is TGTGCCAGCAGGACGGGACTTGGACTCTACGAGCAGTACTTC.

This sequence joins TRBV5-1 and TRBJ2-2, with TRBD2 identical over 9 bases. J lost 8 bases, V lost 0 bases, and 5 bases had no gene match. The CDR3 spans 15 residues. Germline CDR1 is SGHRS and CDR2 is YFSETQ. The CDR3 region has the DNA TGCGCCAGCAGCTTGGCGGGACTAGCCACGGGGGAGCTGTTTTTT. Encoded protein: CASSLAGLATGELFF.

V gene TRBV29-1 combines with J gene TRBJ2-7; a possible D gene is TRBD1 (6 bases). Germline V gene sequence: CDR1 SQVTM, CDR2 ANQGSEA. CDR3 size: 12 residues. The V end was cut by 7 bases, the J end by 6 bases, with 16 bases between. The CDR3: CSGGPGQGEQYF. In DNA, the CDR3 is TGCAGCGGGGGGCCAGGGCAGGGCGAGCAGTACTTC.

The chain couples TRBV20-1 to TRBJ2-5; unclear D gene. The CDR3 contains 11 residues. Trimming removed 6 bases at V and 0 bases at J, with 5 bases between. The germline CDR1 and CDR2 sequences are DFQATT and SNEGSKA (reference sequence). DNA for the CDR3: TGCAGTGCGGCCAACCAAGAGACCCAGTACTTC. Protein sequence: CSAANQETQYF.

The V call is TRBV29-1, the J call TRBJ2-7; D might be TRBD1 (5 bases). Trimming removed 6 bases at V and 6 bases at J, with 12 bases between. The germline gives CDR1 SQVTM, CDR2 ANQGSEA. The CDR3 spans 11 residues. This chain's CDR3 is CSVQRQREQYF. The CDR3 region has the DNA TGCAGCGTCCAGAGACAGCGCGAGCAGTACTTC.

The rearrangement joins TRBV28 to TRBJ1-2; a possible D gene is TRBD1 (5 bases). Deletions cut 5 bases from V and 0 bases from J, with 13 bases between. The CDR3 has 15 residues. Germline-derived CDR1 and CDR2 are MDHEN and SYDVKM. In DNA form, the CDR3 reads TGTGCCAGCAGTCAAATGACAGTGACTAACTATGGCTACACCTTC. Its translation: CASSQMTVTNYGYTF.

This rearrangement joins TRBV11-3 to TRBJ1-1; no clear D. Germline CDR1 and CDR2: SGHNT and YENEEA. The V end lost 1 base, the J end lost 0 bases, and 6 bases lay between the germline ends. The CDR3 sequence is 14 residues long. This CDR3 reads CASSLGGLNTEAFF. CDR3 DNA: TGTGCCAGCAGCTTAGGGGGTTTGAACACTGAAGCTTTCTTT.

V gene TRBV11-2 combines with J gene TRBJ2-1, with 8 bases fitting TRBD2. The V gene end was trimmed by 4 bases and the J gene end by 2 bases; junction bases not matched to a gene: 7. Germline V gene sequence: CDR1 SGHAT, CDR2 FQNNGV. This CDR3 has 16 amino acids. For the CDR3, the DNA is TGTGCCAGCAGCTCCCCACCGGGACTAGCCTACAATGAGCAGTTCTTC. Its translation: CASSSPPGLAYNEQFF.

This clone was seen a handful of times. The J gene is TRBJ1-2, the V gene TRBV5-8; possible D gene TRBD1, 5 bases. The CDR3 length is 14 residues. The V end was cut by 6 bases, the J end by 4 bases, with 16 bases between. CDR1 and CDR2 (germline): SGHTS, YDEGEE. The CDR3 sequence: CASTWGGGSYGYTF. For the CDR3, the DNA is TGTGCCAGCACCTGGGGCGGCGGGAGCTATGGCTACACCTTC.

This rearrangement joins TRBV2 to TRBJ1-2, with TRBD1 matching over 8 bases. The CDR3 runs 13 residues. Germline values: CDR1 SNHLY, CDR2 FYNNEI. J lost 4 bases, V lost 5 bases, and 3 bases had no gene match. The CDR3 is CASSPGQGYGYTF. The CDR3 nucleotides read TGTGCCAGCAGTCCCGGACAGGGCTATGGCTACACCTTC.

The rearrangement links TRBV27 to TRBJ2-5; D is uncertain. The V gene lost 5 bases and the J gene lost 2 bases, with 12 bases spanning the gap. CDR1 is MNHEY, CDR2 SMNVEV, per germline (reference sequence). This CDR3 spans 14 amino acids. The CDR3 region is CASSPSRLQETQYF. CDR3 nucleotide sequence: TGTGCCAGCAGTCCATCCCGGCTTCAAGAGACCCAGTACTTC.

This clone was seen only a few times. In the same sample, other DNA sequences code for this CDR3. The J gene is TRBJ1-1, the V gene TRBV27, with 7 positions matching TRBD1. Trimming at V came to 5 bases and at J to 5 bases, leaving 5 bases not matched to a gene. The CDR3 has 13 amino acids. The germline gives CDR1 MNHEY, CDR2 SMNVEV (reference sequence). The CDR3 bases are TGTGCCAGCAGTATCCAGGGGGGGACTGAAGCTTTCTTT. Translation: CASSIQGGTEAFF.

The J gene is TRBJ2-2, the V gene TRBV4-2, with D unresolved. Trimming stripped 0 bases from V and 2 bases from J, with 7 bases between. Germline loops: CDR1 LGHNA, CDR2 YNFKEQ. The CDR3 loop spans 15 amino acids. The CDR3 region is CASSQDGFNTGELFF. The CDR3 nucleotides read TGTGCCAGCAGCCAAGATGGGTTTAACACCGGGGAGCTGTTTTTT.

The V call is TRBV5-4, the J call TRBJ2-1, with TRBD2 matching 8 bases. The CDR3 loop spans 15 amino acids. Germline V lookup: CDR1 SGHNT, CDR2 YYREEE (reference sequence). V gave up 0 bases and J gave up 5 bases; unmatched junction bases: 4. The CDR3: CASSLDGRGHNEQFF. The CDR3 bases are TGTGCCAGCAGCTTGGACGGGAGGGGCCACAATGAGCAGTTCTTC.